Presented here are 20 T cell receptor beta chains from one specimen sequenced in a study of response to subunit inactivated influenza vaccine. TCRdb redid the calling of the RT-PCR reads with MiXCR, one entry per CDR3 protein. The table has around 530,000 distinct CDR3 sequences, roughly 12% seen once. Here the sequenced sample was PBMCs from blood, taken on the day of vaccination. These receptor sequences come from a man aged 50 to 59 who received an inactivated influenza vaccine.

This clonotype was picked up a small number of times. This rearrangement joins TRBV6-2 or TRBV6-3 to TRBJ1-5; TRBD1 is a possible D gene (6 bases). V was pared by 2 bases and J by 6 bases, with 14 bases between. CDR3 size: 15 residues. Germline V gives CDR1 MNHEY, CDR2 SVGEGT. In DNA, the CDR3 is TGTGCCAGCAGTTACGGGGGCCAGGGCAGTCAGCCCCAGCATTTT. This translates into CASSYGGQGSQPQHF.

Only a few counts were recorded for this clonotype. The rearrangement joins TRBV13 to TRBJ2-5, with D perhaps TRBD2 (5 bases). Germline V CDR1 and CDR2: PRHDT, FYEKMQ (reference sequence). Trimming removed 0 bases at V and 5 bases at J, with 19 bases between. The CDR3 extends over 17 amino acids. DNA of the CDR3: TGTGCCAGCAGCTTAGGCTTATTAGAAGGAGGTGATGAGACCCAGTACTTC. Translation gives CASSLGLLEGGDETQYF.

This clonotype was counted only a few times. The CDR3 DNA reads TGCGCCAGCAGCACCGGGACTAGCGGGAGAGGCTACGACGAGCAGTACTTC. Translated: CASSTGTSGRGYDEQYF. The chain has TRBV5-1 and TRBJ2-7; 14 nucleotides line up with TRBD2. CDR1 is SGHRS and CDR2 is YFSETQ in the germline V gene. This CDR3 contains 17 residues. V lost 4 bases to trimming and J lost 5 bases; unmatched junction nucleotides: 11.

This clonotype showed up many times. This chain connects TRBV29-1 to TRBJ2-3; D is undetermined. The CDR3 extends over 12 amino acids. Germline V gene sequence: CDR1 SQVTM, CDR2 ANQGSEA. The V and J ends lost 4 bases and 2 bases respectively, with 7 bases between them. This CDR3 reads CSVGLFTDTQYF. The CDR3 bases are TGCAGCGTTGGACTCTTCACAGATACGCAGTATTTT.

This clonotype was seen more than once but under ten times. The rearrangement links TRBV28 to TRBJ2-7; no clear D gene. The CDR3 totals 16 residues. With 3 bases removed from V and 2 bases from J, the gap between germline ends came to 17 bases. Germline V gene data show CDR1 as MDHEN and CDR2 as SYDVKM. The DNA for the CDR3 is TGTGCCAGCAGTTTCGGGCCCAACGGCCAAACCTACGAGCAGTACTTC. Protein: CASSFGPNGQTYEQYF.

The V gene is TRBV6-2 or TRBV6-3, the J gene TRBJ2-2; a weak D match, TRBD1 (5 bases). Trimming cost V 4 bases and J 1 base, with 10 bases left between them. Looked up from germline, CDR1 is MNHEY and CDR2 is SVGEGT. This CDR3 contains 15 residues. The CDR3 DNA is TGTGCCAGCAGTTCCACAGGACGGAACACCGGGGAGCTGTTTTTT. Residues: CASSSTGRNTGELFF.

The sample holds a few counts of this clonotype. The chain carries TRBV5-1 and TRBJ1-5, with TRBD1 matching over 7 bases. CDR3 length equals 15 residues. Germline V gene lookup returns CDR1 SGHRS and CDR2 YFSETQ. J gave up 4 bases and V 2 bases, and 6 bases lay outside the gene matches. The CDR3 DNA reads as TGCGCCAGCAGCTTAACAGGGGCTTGGAATCAGCCCCAGCATTTT. Translating gives CASSLTGAWNQPQHF.

The chain is built from TRBV18 and TRBJ2-2; 10 bases are shared with TRBD1. The CDR3 has 16 residues. Germline CDR1 is KGHSH and CDR2 is LQKENI. V was clipped by 2 bases and J by 4 bases; unmatched bases: 4. CDR3 nucleotides: TGTGCCAGCTCACCAGGGACAGGGGTCATCACCGGGGAGCTGTTTTTT. Translating gives CASSPGTGVITGELFF.

This chain joins TRBV29-1 and TRBJ1-2; the match to TRBD1 covers 7 bases. The CDR3 consists of 12 residues. The ends lost 5 bases at V and 6 bases at J; junction bases unmatched: 6. CDR1 is SQVTM and CDR2 is ANQGSEA in the germline V gene. The CDR3 spells CSVSRDRNGYTF. In DNA form, the CDR3 reads TGCAGCGTTTCCCGGGACAGAAATGGCTACACCTTC.

This clonotype occurred many times. J is TRBJ2-7 and V is TRBV7-2, with D tentatively TRBD2 (6 bases). The CDR3 length is 14 residues. V was shortened by 4 bases and J by 2 bases, with 12 bases between the two germline ends. CDR1 and CDR2 (germline): SGHTA, FQGNSA. The CDR3 DNA reads TGTGCCAGCAGCTCTCCGGGACTTGCCTACGAGCAGTACTTC. Translated, it gives CASSSPGLAYEQYF.

The gene calls are TRBV7-9 and TRBJ2-2, with TRBD2 matching over 11 bases. After removal of 5 bases from V and 5 bases from J, the junction contained 7 bases not matched to a gene. Germline V gene data show CDR1 as SEHNR and CDR2 as FQNEAQ (reference sequence). CDR3 length: 16 residues. CDR3 nucleotides: TGTGCCAGCAGCGCGAGACTAGCGGGGTGGACCGGGGAGCTGTTTTTT. This codes for CASSARLAGWTGELFF. Together with reference TRBV7-9 and TRBJ2-2, the CDR3 gives the full variable domain: DTGVSQNPRHKITKRGQNVTFRCDPISEHNRLYWYRQTLGQGPEFLTYFQNEAQLEKSRLLSDRFSAERPKGSFSTLEIQRTEQGDSAMYLCASSARLAGWTGELFFGEGSRLTVL.

This chain links TRBV15 with TRBJ2-3; either TRBD1 or TRBD2 may fit D (5 bases each). V lost 0 bases to trimming and J lost 2 bases, with 9 bases between them. CDR1 is LNHNV and CDR2 is YYDKDF in the germline V gene (reference sequence). The CDR3 consists of 15 residues. The CDR3 DNA reads as TGTGCCACCAGCAGAGATCTAGGGACCACAGATACGCAGTATTTT. It codes for CATSRDLGTTDTQYF.

This clonotype appeared a few times. The chain is built from TRBV4-2 and TRBJ2-2; 11 bases are a match to TRBD2. Germline trimming cut 1 base from V and 2 bases from J; bases unmatched to any gene: 6. CDR1 is LGHNA and CDR2 is YNFKEQ in the germline V gene. The CDR3 extends over 18 amino acids. CDR3 coding DNA: TGTGCCAGCAGCCAAGGTGTTCTAGCGGGGGGAAACACCGGGGAGCTGTTTTTT. Amino acid sequence: CASSQGVLAGGNTGELFF.

This clonotype was picked up a small number of times. The V and J genes are TRBV20-1 and TRBJ2-1; 9 bases map to TRBD2. V shed 1 base and J 7 bases; nucleotides not matched to a gene: 5. The CDR3 is 14 residues long. Germline loops: CDR1 DFQATT, CDR2 SNEGSKA (reference sequence). The CDR3: CSARVGTSLNEQFF. The CDR3 nucleotides are TGCAGTGCTAGAGTAGGGACTAGCCTTAATGAGCAGTTCTTC.

This clonotype was picked up many times. V usage is TRBV15 and J usage is TRBJ2-3; TRBD2 is a possible D gene (5 bases). V was clipped by 0 bases and J by 0 bases, with 13 bases between them. The CDR3 is 17 residues long. Germline V lookup: CDR1 LNHNV, CDR2 YYDKDF (reference sequence). CDR3 sequence reads: CATSRDPGVRSTDTQYF. Written as DNA, the CDR3 is TGTGCCACCAGCAGAGACCCCGGGGTGCGGAGCACAGATACGCAGTATTTT.

This clonotype was picked up many times. V gene TRBV5-5 combines with J gene TRBJ2-1; D remains unclear. The V end lost 2 bases, the J end lost 6 bases, and 6 bases lay between the germline ends. CDR3 length: 12 residues. Per germline, CDR1 SGHKS and CDR2 YYEKEE (reference sequence). The CDR3 reads CASSFSGNEQFF. Here the CDR3 DNA reads TGTGCCAGCAGCTTTTCCGGCAATGAGCAGTTCTTC. Full variable domain (remainder filled in from reference TRBV5-5 and TRBJ2-1): DAGVTQSPTHLIKTRGQQVTLRCSPISGHKSVSWYQQVLGQGPQFIFQYYEKEERGRGNFPDRFSARQFPNYSSELNVNALLLGDSALYLCASSFSGNEQFFGPGTRLTVL.

This clonotype was observed a handful of times. This rearrangement joins TRBV7-3 to TRBJ2-5; 7 bases line up with TRBD2. The CDR3 loop spans 15 amino acids. V dropped 2 bases and J dropped 1; count of bases not matched to a gene: 4. Germline V gene lookup returns CDR1 SGHTA and CDR2 FQGTGA. This CDR3 is CASSLGGGFQETQYF. CDR3 bases: TGTGCCAGCAGCTTAGGGGGGGGATTCCAAGAGACCCAGTACTTC.

There are a few counts of this clonotype. This chain links TRBV15 with TRBJ2-1, with D uncertain. The germline V and J ends were trimmed by 4 bases and 0 bases, with 7 bases remaining between them. Germline lookup yields CDR1 LNHNV and CDR2 YYDKDF (reference sequence). The CDR3 is 14 amino acids. The CDR3 region has the DNA TGTGCCACCAGCATCACTAACTCCTACAATGAGCAGTTCTTC. This encodes CATSITNSYNEQFF.

The chain recombines TRBV6-2 or TRBV6-3 with TRBJ2-7; tentatively, D is TRBD1 or TRBD2 (5 bases each). The CDR3 loop spans 15 amino acids. V lost 3 bases and J 3 bases, leaving 15 bases between the germline ends. Germline V CDR1 and CDR2: MNHEY, SVGEGT. The CDR3, as DNA: TGTGCCAGCAGTTATGGCCAGGGAGTATTCTACGAGCAGTACTTC. As protein: CASSYGQGVFYEQYF.

This chain uses TRBV4-1 with TRBJ2-1; either TRBD1 or TRBD2 may supply D (5 bases each). V lost 2 bases and J lost 1, with 9 bases in between. Per the germline V gene, CDR1 is MGHRA and CDR2 is YSYEKL. This CDR3 is built from 15 residues. CDR3 region: CASSQRDQSYNEQFF. The CDR3 DNA is TGCGCCAGCAGCCAAAGGGACCAGTCCTACAATGAGCAGTTCTTC.